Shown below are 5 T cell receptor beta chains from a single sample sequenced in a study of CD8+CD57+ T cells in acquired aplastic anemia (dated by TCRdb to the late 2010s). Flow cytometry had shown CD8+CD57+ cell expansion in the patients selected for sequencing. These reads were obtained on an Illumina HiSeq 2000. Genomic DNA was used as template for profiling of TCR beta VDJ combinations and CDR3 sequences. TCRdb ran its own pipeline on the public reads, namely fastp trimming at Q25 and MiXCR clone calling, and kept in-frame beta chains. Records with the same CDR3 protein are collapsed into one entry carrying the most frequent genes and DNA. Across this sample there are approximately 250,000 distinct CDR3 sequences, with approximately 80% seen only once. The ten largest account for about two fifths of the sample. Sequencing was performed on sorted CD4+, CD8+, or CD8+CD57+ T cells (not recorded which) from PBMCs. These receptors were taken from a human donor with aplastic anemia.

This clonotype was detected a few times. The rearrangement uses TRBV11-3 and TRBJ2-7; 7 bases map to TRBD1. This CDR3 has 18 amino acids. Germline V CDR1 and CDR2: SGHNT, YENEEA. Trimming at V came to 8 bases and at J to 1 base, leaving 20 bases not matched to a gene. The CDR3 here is CASSRQPNGTALSYEQYV. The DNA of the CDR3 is TGTGCCAGCTCAAGACAGCCCAACGGGACAGCCCTTTCCTACGAGCAGTACGTC.

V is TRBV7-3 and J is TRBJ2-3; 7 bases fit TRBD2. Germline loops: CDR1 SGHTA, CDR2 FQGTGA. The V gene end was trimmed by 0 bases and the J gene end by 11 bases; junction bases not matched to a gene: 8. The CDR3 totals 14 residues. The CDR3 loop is CASSLTGGVNEQYF. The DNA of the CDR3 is TGTGCCAGCAGCTTAACGGGGGGGGTCAATGAGCAGTATTTT. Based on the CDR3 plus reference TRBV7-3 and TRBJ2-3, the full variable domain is GAGVSQTPSNKVTEKGKYVELRCDPISGHTALYWYRQSLGQGPEFLIYFQGTGAADDSGLPNDRFFAVRPEGSVSTLKIQRTERGDSAVYLCASSLTGGVNEQYFGPGTRLTVL.

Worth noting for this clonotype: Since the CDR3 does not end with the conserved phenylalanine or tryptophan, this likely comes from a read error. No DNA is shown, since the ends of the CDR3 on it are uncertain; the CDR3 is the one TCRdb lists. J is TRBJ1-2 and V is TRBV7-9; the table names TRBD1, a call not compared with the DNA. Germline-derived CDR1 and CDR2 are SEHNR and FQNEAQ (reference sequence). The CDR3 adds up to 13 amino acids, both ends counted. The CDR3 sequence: CASSSGRTGGPLN.

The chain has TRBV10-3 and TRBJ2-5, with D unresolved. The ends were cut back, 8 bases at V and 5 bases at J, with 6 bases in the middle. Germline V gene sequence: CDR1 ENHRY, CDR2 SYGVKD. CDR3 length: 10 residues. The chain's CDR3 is CAIGEETQYF. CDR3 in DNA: TGTGCCATCGGCGAGGAGACCCAGTACTTC.

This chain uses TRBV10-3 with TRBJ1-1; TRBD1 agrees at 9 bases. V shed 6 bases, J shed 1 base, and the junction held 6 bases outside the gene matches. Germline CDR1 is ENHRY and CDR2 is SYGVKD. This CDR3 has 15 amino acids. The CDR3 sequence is CAIRPMTGGNTEAFF. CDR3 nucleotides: TGTGCCATCAGACCCATGACAGGGGGGAACACTGAAGCTTTCTTT.